A single sample is the source of the 20 T cell receptor beta chains below, sequenced in a study of Graves' ophthalmopathy and Graves' hyperthyroidism. Investigators amplified TCR beta CDR3 regions from RNA transcripts. HTBI primers served in a first-round RT-PCR, which a second-round multiplex PCR followed. TCRdb reprocessed the multiplex PCR reads via MiXCR and lists one record per CDR3 protein. The repertoire holds under 800,000 distinct CDR3 sequences, around a fifth seen once, with around 6.9% in the top ten. Sequenced sample: peripheral blood. The receptors were gathered from a woman under 30 with stable Graves' hyperthyroidism. Some clones in this sample may be carry-over from other donors' samples.

This clonotype was recorded at least ten times. The DNA for the CDR3 is TGTGCCAGCAGTTACTCGGACAGGCCGACCCATGGCTACACCTTC. This translates into CASSYSDRPTHGYTF. The genes are TRBV6-5 and TRBJ1-2, with 7 bases matching TRBD1. CDR1 and CDR2 from the germline V gene are MNHEY and SVGAGI. The CDR3 has 15 amino acids. With 0 bases clipped from V and 6 bases from J, the junction kept 7 bases outside the gene matches.

Of note for this clonotype: Just one base apart from a much larger clone, this may be a read error. The CDR3 protein is CASSTRDSWYGYTF. CDR3 nucleotide sequence: TGCGCCAGCAGCACCCGGGACAGTTGGTATGGCTACACCTTC. The V gene is TRBV5-1, the J gene TRBJ1-2; 7 bases match TRBD1. CDR1 SGHRS and CDR2 YFSETQ come from the germline V gene. This CDR3 comprises 14 residues. V lost 4 bases, J lost 5 bases, and 8 bases stayed unmatched.

This clonotype was recorded at least ten times. This chain joins TRBV12-3 or TRBV12-4 and TRBJ1-5, with 8 positions matching TRBD1. The CDR3 spans 17 residues. Trimming at V came to 1 base and at J to 6 bases, leaving 11 bases not matched to a gene. The DNA of the CDR3 is TGTGCCAGCAGTTTAGGGGATCAGGGGGCTTTCAGTCAGCCCCAGCATTTT. Translation gives CASSLGDQGAFSQPQHF.

There are a few counts of this clonotype. The chain is built from TRBV11-1 and TRBJ2-3; D may match TRBD1 or TRBD2 (5 bases each). Per germline, CDR1 SGHAT and CDR2 FQDESV (reference sequence). Trimming removed 4 bases at V and 2 bases at J, with 22 bases between. The CDR3 covers 18 residues. This chain's CDR3 is CASSSIGGFPGLTDTQYF. In DNA, the CDR3 is TGTGCCAGCAGCTCGATTGGGGGATTCCCAGGCCTCACAGATACGCAGTATTTT.

The rearrangement links TRBV7-9 to TRBJ2-7, with TRBD1 matching 11 bases. CDR3 length: 14 residues. With V trimmed by 4 bases and J by 5 bases, 4 bases remained unmatched. Germline values: CDR1 SEHNR, CDR2 FQNEAQ (reference sequence). For the CDR3, the DNA is TGTGCCAGCAGCTATGGGACAGGGGGGAACGAGCAGTACTTC. Translated, it gives CASSYGTGGNEQYF.

This clonotype was recorded many times. This chain connects TRBV7-9 to TRBJ2-7, with D possibly being TRBD1 (6 bases). V dropped 4 bases and J dropped 5 bases, with 9 bases sitting between them. CDR1 is SEHNR, CDR2 FQNEAQ, per germline (reference sequence). The CDR3 runs 12 residues. This chain's CDR3 is CASSSTGNEQYF. The CDR3 nucleotides are TGTGCCAGCAGCTCCACAGGGAACGAGCAGTACTTC.

This clonotype was seen at least ten times. Here the CDR3 reads CASTKAFFEETQYF. CDR3 coding DNA: TGTGCCAGCACCAAAGCGTTTTTTGAGGAGACCCAGTACTTC. The V gene is TRBV12-3 or TRBV12-4, the J gene TRBJ2-5; D is unclear. There are 14 residues in the CDR3. Trimming removed 7 bases from V and 5 bases from J, with 17 bases in between.

This rearrangement joins TRBV2 to TRBJ2-7, with a weak D call TRBD2 (6 bases). Germline CDR1 SNHLY, CDR2 FYNNEI. V lost 5 bases, J lost 0 bases, and 17 bases lay in between. The CDR3 length is 16 residues. The CDR3 DNA is TGTGCCAGCAGTTCCGGAGATTCGGGGGACTCCTACGAGCAGTACTTC. Translation gives CASSSGDSGDSYEQYF.

The chain is built from TRBV30 and TRBJ1-5; D call uncertain. CDR3 length equals 13 residues. The ends were cut back, 6 bases at V and 2 bases at J, with 11 bases in the middle. Germline V CDR1 and CDR2: GTSNPN, SVGIG (reference sequence). CDR3 sequence (DNA): TGTGCCTGCAAAGGCGGGGGCAATCAGCCCCAGCATTTT. Translating gives CACKGGGNQPQHF. Supplemented by reference TRBV30 and TRBJ1-5, the full variable domain reads SQTIHQWPATLVQPVGSPLSLECTVEGTSNPNLYWYRQAAGRGLQLLFYSVGIGQISSEVPQNLSASRPQDRQFILSSKKLLLSDSGFYLCACKGGGNQPQHFGDGTRLSIL.

This clonotype has more than one count but fewer than ten. The chain couples TRBV30 to TRBJ1-5; the match to TRBD1 covers 9 bases. Germline loops: CDR1 GTSNPN, CDR2 SVGIG (reference sequence). With 4 bases clipped from V and 7 bases from J, the junction kept 14 bases outside the gene matches. The CDR3 has 16 residues. The CDR3 nucleotides are TGTGCCTGGAAGGGCCCCGGGACAGGGAGTCAACAGCCCCAGCATTTT. The encoded protein is CAWKGPGTGSQQPQHF.

This chain connects TRBV6-1 to TRBJ1-3, with a weak D call TRBD1 (5 bases). This CDR3 contains 13 residues. Germline assignment: CDR1 MNHNS and CDR2 SASEGT. V was trimmed by 6 bases and J by 3 bases, leaving 9 bases between them. The CDR3 reads CASSVGVGNTIYF. CDR3 coding DNA: TGTGCCAGCAGCGTGGGGGTTGGAAACACCATATATTTT.

The V call is TRBV6-1, the J call TRBJ2-7, with D tentatively TRBD1 (5 bases). V shed 3 bases and J shed 7 bases, with 19 bases lying between them. This CDR3 contains 15 residues. Germline values: CDR1 MNHNS, CDR2 SASEGT. In nucleotides, the CDR3 is TGTGCCAGCAGTGATACTCGGCAGGGCTTAAGGGAGCAGTACTTC. Amino acids: CASSDTRQGLREQYF.

CDR3 sequence reads: CASSYGGGPPSYF. CDR3 in DNA: TGTGCCAGCAGTTATGGCGGTGGGCCCCCTTCATACTTC. The genes are TRBV6-5 and TRBJ2-5; unclear D gene. The CDR3 has 13 amino acids. V lost 3 bases and J lost 14, with 19 bases in between. Germline lookup yields CDR1 MNHEY and CDR2 SVGAGI.

This clonotype occurred many times. The DNA of the CDR3 is TGTGCCAGCAGATTGGACAGCTCATATGGCTACACCTTC. Translation gives CASRLDSSYGYTF. The chain uses TRBV28 and TRBJ1-2; TRBD1 is a possible D gene (6 bases). This CDR3 comprises 13 residues. Germline V gene data show CDR1 as MDHEN and CDR2 as SYDVKM. Trimming left V 6 bases short and J 5 bases short, with 13 bases between.

This clonotype was recorded many times. The gene calls are TRBV24-1 and TRBJ2-7; a weak D match, TRBD2 (6 bases). V was cut by 5 bases and J by 3 bases, with 10 bases left in between. Germline-derived CDR1 and CDR2 are KGHDR and SFDVKD. The CDR3 covers 13 residues. The CDR3 DNA follows: TGTGCCACCAGTGGGTGGGGGGACTACGAGCAGTACTTC. Translating gives CATSGWGDYEQYF.

This clonotype was seen ten or more times. The chain combines TRBV28 with TRBJ2-7, with 13 positions matching TRBD2. Germline CDR1 reads MDHEN; CDR2 reads SYDVKM. The CDR3 covers 15 residues. With V trimmed by 5 bases and J by 7 bases, 8 bases remained unmatched. CDR3: CASSTAGLAGDEQYF. CDR3 DNA sequence: TGTGCCAGCAGTACCGCAGGACTAGCGGGAGATGAGCAGTACTTC.

This clonotype has only a few counts. The conserved final phenylalanine or tryptophan is absent from the CDR3, which likely points to a read error. The chain couples TRBV7-2 to TRBJ2-2; 8 bases agree with TRBD2. CDR1 SGHTA and CDR2 FQGNSA come from the germline V gene. V trimming: 8 bases; J trimming: 6 bases; junction bases outside the gene matches: 5. This CDR3 contains 13 residues. This CDR3 is CASLPGLAGELFL. In nucleotides, the CDR3 is TGTGCCAGCCTTCCGGGACTAGCCGGGGAGCTGTTTCTT.

This clonotype occurred many times. This rearrangement joins TRBV6-5 to TRBJ1-1; TRBD1 is a possible D gene (5 bases). This CDR3 has 16 amino acids. Trimming shortened V by 0 bases and J by 0 bases, and 11 bases separated the two germline ends. Germline loops: CDR1 MNHEY, CDR2 SVGAGI. The CDR3 spells CASSYSRGGMNTEAFF. The CDR3 DNA sequence: TGTGCCAGCAGTTACTCGAGGGGTGGGATGAACACTGAAGCTTTCTTT.

This clonotype was recorded many times. This chain links TRBV6-1 with TRBJ2-7; possible D gene TRBD1, 7 bases. The CDR3 loop spans 14 amino acids. Germline lookup yields CDR1 MNHNS and CDR2 SASEGT. The V and J ends lost 6 bases and 5 bases respectively, with 17 bases between them. CDR3 protein: CASRWSGGPDEQYF. The CDR3 DNA reads TGTGCCAGCAGGTGGTCAGGGGGGCCAGACGAGCAGTACTTC.

The chain uses TRBV24-1 and TRBJ2-5; the match to TRBD2 covers 7 bases. J was trimmed by 0 bases and V by 6 bases; bases with no gene match: 3. From germline, CDR1 is KGHDR and CDR2 SFDVKD. The CDR3 runs to 14 residues. CDR3 in amino acids: CATSSGGHQETQYF. CDR3 in DNA: TGTGCCACCAGTTCGGGAGGTCACCAAGAGACCCAGTACTTC.